This T cell receptor (beta chain) was documented in a study of blood T cell repertoires in COVID-19. The overall study: Researchers got acute and convalescent COVID-19 samples from the United States, Italy and Spain.

In the study's own analysis: Amplified reference gene primers provided the basis for estimating nucleated cell counts. Profiling relied on immunoSEQ multiplex PCR, and the TCRdb table lists in-frame clones only, not all of them. The V and J calls and the clone size are those of that table, but D and trimming were determined from the DNA. The sample gives about 200,000 clones, around four fifths of which show up once; around 0.93% is in the top ten. This CDR3 is built from 13 residues. Germline CDR1 and CDR2: GTSNPN and SVGIG (reference sequence). Trimming removed 0 bases from V and 7 bases from J, with 12 bases in between. Enrollment of patients from Seattle took place during active infection, with longitudinal follow-up.

V gene TRBV30 combines with J gene TRBJ1-2; D remains unclear. The sequencing sample was made of peripheral blood. This TCR was recovered from a man aged 55 to 70 with COVID-19, enrolled during active disease. As DNA, the CDR3 is TGTGCCTGGAGTGTACTGGCGGCCAGTGGCTACACCTTC. Encoded protein: CAWSVLAASGYTF.